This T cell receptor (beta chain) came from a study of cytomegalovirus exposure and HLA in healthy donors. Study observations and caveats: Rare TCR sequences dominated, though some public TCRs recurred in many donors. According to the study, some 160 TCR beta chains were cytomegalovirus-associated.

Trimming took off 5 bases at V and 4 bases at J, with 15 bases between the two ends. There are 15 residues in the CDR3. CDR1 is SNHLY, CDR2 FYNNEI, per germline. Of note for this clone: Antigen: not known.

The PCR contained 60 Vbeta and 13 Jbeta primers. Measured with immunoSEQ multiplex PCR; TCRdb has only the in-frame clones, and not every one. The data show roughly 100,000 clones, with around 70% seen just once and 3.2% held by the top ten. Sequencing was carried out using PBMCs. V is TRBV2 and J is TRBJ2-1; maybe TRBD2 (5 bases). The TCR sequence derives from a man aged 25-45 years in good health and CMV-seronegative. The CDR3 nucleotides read TGTGCCAGCAGTCCGGACCTCCCGGGGTACAATGAGCAGTTCTTC. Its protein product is CASSPDLPGYNEQFF.